These 6 T cell receptor beta chains were sequenced from one sample in a study of shared clonotypes between healthy human individuals. The method was immunoSEQ multiplex PCR; TCRdb's version includes in-frame clones alone and lacks a portion of them. This sample has about 680,000 clones, with about 91% found just once. Terminally differentiated effector memory CD45RA+ cells were excluded from the naive CD8 cells, which were CD45RO-negative and positively selected for CCR7. The sequenced material came from naive CD8+ T cells sorted from blood. The receptor set was obtained from a man aged 25-45 years in good health.

This clone came up a few times. The genes are TRBV19 and TRBJ2-2, with D perhaps being TRBD1 or TRBD2 (5 bases each). There are 16 residues in the CDR3. Trimming removed 5 bases at V and 5 bases at J, with 18 bases between. The germline V gene has CDR1 LNHDA and CDR2 SQIVND (reference sequence). The CDR3 here is CASSEGSGTGTGELFF. Written as DNA, the CDR3 is TGTGCCAGTAGTGAGGGGTCGGGAACGGGGACCGGGGAGCTGTTTTTT.

The chain employs TRBV6-1 and TRBJ2-3, with 13 bases identical to TRBD2. CDR3 size: 20 residues. Germline V gives CDR1 MNHNS, CDR2 SASEGT. V trimming: 2 bases; J trimming: 2 bases; junction bases outside the gene matches: 13. The CDR3 region has the DNA TGTGCCAGCAGTGAAAAGGGACATCCAACTAGCGGGAGGGCCACAGATACGCAGTATTTT. It encodes CASSEKGHPTSGRATDTQYF.

This rearrangement joins TRBV6-1 to TRBJ1-1; TRBD1 might be the D (5 bases). The CDR3 consists of 15 residues. Per the germline V gene, CDR1 is MNHNS and CDR2 is SASEGT. V was trimmed by 2 bases and J by 1 base, leaving 11 bases between them. CDR3 protein: CASSEKFDRNTEAFF. The CDR3 DNA reads TGTGCCAGCAGTGAAAAGTTCGACAGGAACACTGAAGCTTTCTTT.

A remark on this clone: Distinct nucleotide sequences in the sample also encode this CDR3. The rearrangement links TRBV9 to TRBJ2-4; possible D gene TRBD2, 5 bases. CDR1 is SGDLS, CDR2 YYNGEE, per germline. The ends were cut back, 2 bases at V and 0 bases at J, with 6 bases in the middle. The CDR3 is 14 amino acids. CDR3 DNA: TGTGCCAGCAGCGTCGGACTAGCCAAAAACATTCAGTACTTC. This gives the protein CASSVGLAKNIQYF.

The rearrangement uses TRBV28 and TRBJ1-1, with D perhaps matching TRBD1 (5 bases). CDR1 and CDR2 from the germline V gene are MDHEN and SYDVKM. The CDR3 totals 14 residues. The V and J ends lost 3 bases and 6 bases respectively, with 14 bases between them. Written as DNA, the CDR3 is TGTGCCAGCAGTTTTGCAGGGCTGGTGGCTGAAGCTTTCTTT. Residues: CASSFAGLVAEAFF. The full variable domain, with the rest looked up from reference TRBV28 and TRBJ1-1, is DVKVTQSSRYLVKRTGEKVFLECVQDMDHENMFWYRQDPGLGLRLIYFSYDVKMKEKGDIPEGYSVSREKKERFSLILESASTNQTSMYLCASSFAGLVAEAFFGQGTRLTVV.

The rearrangement uses TRBV4-1 and TRBJ1-4; TRBD1 agrees at 7 bases. There are 19 residues in the CDR3. Germline loops: CDR1 MGHRA, CDR2 YSYEKL. After removal of 4 bases from V and 7 bases from J, the junction contained 21 bases not matched to a gene. The CDR3 nucleotides read TGCGCCAGCAGCCTCCCGACAGGGCAGATCGGGGTTACGGGTGAAAAACTGTTTTTT. It codes for CASSLPTGQIGVTGEKLFF.